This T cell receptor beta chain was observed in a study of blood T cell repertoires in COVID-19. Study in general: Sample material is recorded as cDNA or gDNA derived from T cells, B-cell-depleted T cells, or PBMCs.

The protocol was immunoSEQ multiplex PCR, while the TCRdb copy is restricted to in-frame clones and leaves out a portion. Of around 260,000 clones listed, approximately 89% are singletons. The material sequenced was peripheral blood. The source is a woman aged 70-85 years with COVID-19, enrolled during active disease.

The CDR3 loop is CISDTYGYTF. The CDR3 nucleotides are TGCATTTCGGACACCTATGGCTACACCTTC. The chain links TRBV20-1 to TRBJ1-2; TRBD1 is a possible D gene (5 bases). The length of the CDR3 is 10 residues. CDR1 is DFQATT and CDR2 is SNEGSKA in the germline V gene (reference sequence).